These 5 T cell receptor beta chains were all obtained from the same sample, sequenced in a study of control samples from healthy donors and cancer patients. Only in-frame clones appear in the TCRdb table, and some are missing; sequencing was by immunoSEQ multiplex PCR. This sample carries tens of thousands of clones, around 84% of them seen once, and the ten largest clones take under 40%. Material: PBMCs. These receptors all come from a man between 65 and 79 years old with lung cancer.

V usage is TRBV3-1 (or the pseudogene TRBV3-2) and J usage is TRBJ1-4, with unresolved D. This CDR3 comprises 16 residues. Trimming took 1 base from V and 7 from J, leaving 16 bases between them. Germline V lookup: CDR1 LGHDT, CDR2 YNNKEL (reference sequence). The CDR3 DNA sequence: TGTGCCAGCAGCCAAGGGGTTGGAGGGCGAGGTGAAAAACTGTTTTTT. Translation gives CASSQGVGGRGEKLFF.

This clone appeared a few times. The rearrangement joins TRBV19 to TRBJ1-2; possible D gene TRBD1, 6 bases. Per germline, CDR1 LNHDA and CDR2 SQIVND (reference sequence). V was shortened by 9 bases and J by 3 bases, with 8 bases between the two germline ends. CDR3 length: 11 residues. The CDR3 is CASRQDYGYTF. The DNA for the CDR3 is TGTGCCAGCAGACAGGACTATGGCTACACCTTC. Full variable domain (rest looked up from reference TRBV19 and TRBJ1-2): DGGITQSPKYLFRKEGQNVTLSCEQNLNHDAMYWYRQDPGQGLRLIYYSQIVNDFQKGDIAEGYSVSREKKESFPLTVTSAQKNPTAFYLCASRQDYGYTFGSGTRLTVV.

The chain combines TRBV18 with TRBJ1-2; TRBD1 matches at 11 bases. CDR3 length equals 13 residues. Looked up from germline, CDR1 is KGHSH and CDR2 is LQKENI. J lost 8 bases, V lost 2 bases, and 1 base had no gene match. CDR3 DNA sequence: TGTGCCAGCTCACCAGGACAGGGGGCGGGCTACACCTTC. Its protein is CASSPGQGAGYTF.

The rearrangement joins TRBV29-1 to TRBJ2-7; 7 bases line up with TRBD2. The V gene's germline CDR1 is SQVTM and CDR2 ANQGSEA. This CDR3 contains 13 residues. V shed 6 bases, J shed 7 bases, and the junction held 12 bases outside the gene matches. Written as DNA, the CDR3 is TGCAGCGTAAACAAGGGAGGGGCATTGGAGCAGTACTTC. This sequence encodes CSVNKGGALEQYF.

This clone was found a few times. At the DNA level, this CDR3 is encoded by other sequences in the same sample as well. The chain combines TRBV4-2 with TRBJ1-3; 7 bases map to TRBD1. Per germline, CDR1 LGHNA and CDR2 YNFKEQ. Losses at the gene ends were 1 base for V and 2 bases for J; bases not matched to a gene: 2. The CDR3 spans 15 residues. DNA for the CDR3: TGTGCCAGCAGCCAAGTTACAGGGGCTGGAAACACCATATATTTT. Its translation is CASSQVTGAGNTIYF.